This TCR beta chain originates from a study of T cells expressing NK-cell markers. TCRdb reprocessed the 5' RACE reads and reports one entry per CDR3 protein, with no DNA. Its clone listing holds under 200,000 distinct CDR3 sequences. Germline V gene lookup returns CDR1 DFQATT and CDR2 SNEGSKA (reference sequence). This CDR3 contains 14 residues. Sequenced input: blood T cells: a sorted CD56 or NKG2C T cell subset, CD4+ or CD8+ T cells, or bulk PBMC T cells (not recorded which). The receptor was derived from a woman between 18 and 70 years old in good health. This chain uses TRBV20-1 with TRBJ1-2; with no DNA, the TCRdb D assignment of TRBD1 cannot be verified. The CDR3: CSAPPGHRGSGYTF.